One sample yielded the 4 T cell receptor beta chains listed below, sequenced in a study of early T cells in non-severe SARS-CoV-2 infection. TCRdb reprocessed the 5' RACE reads via MiXCR and lists one record per CDR3 protein. The sample contains about 54,000 distinct CDR3 sequences, about 7.7% of which appear only once. The sample here was whole blood, taken at baseline. All receptors derive from an adult who was a healthcare worker with PCR-confirmed SARS-CoV-2 infection or an uninfected control (not recorded which).

This clonotype was observed many times. This rearrangement joins TRBV24-1 to TRBJ2-3; TRBD1 agrees at 7 bases. CDR1 and CDR2 from the germline V gene are KGHDR and SFDVKD. The CDR3 consists of 16 residues. The ends lost 4 bases at V and 5 bases at J; junction bases unmatched: 11. CDR3 sequence reads: CATSDPTGAREDTQYF. The CDR3 nucleotides are TGTGCCACCAGTGACCCCACAGGGGCGCGCGAAGATACGCAGTATTTT.

About this clonotype: At one boundary the junction diverges from the germline segment, which might be a read error. The J gene is TRBJ1-4, the V gene TRBV5-1; 7 positions match TRBD1. The CDR3 is 15 amino acids. Germline loops: CDR1 SGHRS, CDR2 YFSETQ. The DNA for the CDR3 is TGCGCCGGCAGCCCGGAGACAGGGTTGAATGAAAAACTGTTTTTT. This sequence encodes CAGSPETGLNEKLFF.

This clonotype was counted ten times or more. The rearrangement links TRBV6-1 to TRBJ2-7; TRBD2 matches 11 bases. The germline V gene encodes CDR1 MNHNS and CDR2 SASEGT. The CDR3 is made up of 15 amino acids. The junction had 6 bases not matched to a gene; V was cut back by 2 bases and J by 6 bases. For the CDR3, the DNA is TGTGCCAGCAGTGAAATTAGCGGGAGGGCCTTCGAGCAGTACTTC. It yields the protein CASSEISGRAFEQYF.

The V call is TRBV20-1, the J call TRBJ2-5; no reliable D call. V was cut by 8 bases and J by 2 bases, with 12 bases left in between. The CDR3 length is 12 residues. Germline-derived CDR1 and CDR2 are DFQATT and SNEGSKA (reference sequence). CDR3 in amino acids: CSLRPRQETQYF. The CDR3 nucleotides read TGCAGTCTAAGACCACGTCAAGAGACCCAGTACTTC.